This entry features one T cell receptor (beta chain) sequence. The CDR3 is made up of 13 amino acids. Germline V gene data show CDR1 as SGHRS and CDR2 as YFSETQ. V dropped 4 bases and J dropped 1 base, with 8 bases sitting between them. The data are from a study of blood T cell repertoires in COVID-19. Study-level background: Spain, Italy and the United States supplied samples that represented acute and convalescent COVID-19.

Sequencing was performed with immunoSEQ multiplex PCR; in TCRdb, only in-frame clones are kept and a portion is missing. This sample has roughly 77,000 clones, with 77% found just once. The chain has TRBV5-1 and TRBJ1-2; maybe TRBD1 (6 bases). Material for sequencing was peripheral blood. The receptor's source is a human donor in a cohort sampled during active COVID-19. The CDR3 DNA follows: TGCGCCAGCAGCAAGGACAGTAACTATGGCTACACCTTC. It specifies CASSKDSNYGYTF.